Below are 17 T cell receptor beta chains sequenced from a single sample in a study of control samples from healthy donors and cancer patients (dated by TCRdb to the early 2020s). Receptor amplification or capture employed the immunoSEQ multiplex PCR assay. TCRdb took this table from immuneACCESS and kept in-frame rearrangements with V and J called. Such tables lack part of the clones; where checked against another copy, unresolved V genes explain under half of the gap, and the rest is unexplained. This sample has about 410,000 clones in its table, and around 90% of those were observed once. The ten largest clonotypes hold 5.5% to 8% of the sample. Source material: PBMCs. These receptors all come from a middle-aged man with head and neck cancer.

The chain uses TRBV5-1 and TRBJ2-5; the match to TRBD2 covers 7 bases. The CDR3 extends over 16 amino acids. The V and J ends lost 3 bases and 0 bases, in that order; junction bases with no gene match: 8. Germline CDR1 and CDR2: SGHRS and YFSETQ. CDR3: CASSYGGSNYQETQYF. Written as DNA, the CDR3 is TGCGCCAGCAGCTACGGGGGGAGTAACTACCAAGAGACCCAGTACTTC.

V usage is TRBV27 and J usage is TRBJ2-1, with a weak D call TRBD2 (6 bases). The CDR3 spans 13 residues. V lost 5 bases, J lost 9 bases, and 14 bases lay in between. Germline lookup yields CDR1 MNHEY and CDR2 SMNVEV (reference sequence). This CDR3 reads CASSPPAGPEQFF. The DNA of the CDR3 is TGTGCCAGCAGTCCCCCGGCGGGGCCTGAGCAGTTCTTC.

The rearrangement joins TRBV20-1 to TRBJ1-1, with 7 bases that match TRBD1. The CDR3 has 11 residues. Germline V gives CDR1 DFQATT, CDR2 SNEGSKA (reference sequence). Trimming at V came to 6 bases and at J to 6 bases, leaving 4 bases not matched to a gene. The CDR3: CSAKTGAEAFF. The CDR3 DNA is TGCAGTGCAAAAACAGGGGCTGAAGCTTTCTTT.

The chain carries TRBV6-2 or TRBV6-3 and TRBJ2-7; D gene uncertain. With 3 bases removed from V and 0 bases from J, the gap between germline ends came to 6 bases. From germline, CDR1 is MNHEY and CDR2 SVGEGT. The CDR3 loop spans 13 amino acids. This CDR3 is CASSYGDSYEQYF. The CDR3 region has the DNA TGTGCCAGCAGTTATGGGGACTCCTACGAGCAGTACTTC.

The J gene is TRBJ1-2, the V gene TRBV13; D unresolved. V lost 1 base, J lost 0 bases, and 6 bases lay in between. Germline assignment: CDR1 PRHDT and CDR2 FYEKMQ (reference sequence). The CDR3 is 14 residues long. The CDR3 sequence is CASSLVASNYGYTF. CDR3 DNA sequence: TGTGCCAGCAGCTTAGTGGCCTCTAACTATGGCTACACCTTC. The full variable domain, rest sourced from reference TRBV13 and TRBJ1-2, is AAGVIQSPRHLIKEKRETATLKCYPIPRHDTVYWYQQGPGQDPQFLISFYEKMQSDKGSIPDRFSAQQFSDYHSELNMSSLELGDSALYFCASSLVASNYGYTFGSGTRLTVV.

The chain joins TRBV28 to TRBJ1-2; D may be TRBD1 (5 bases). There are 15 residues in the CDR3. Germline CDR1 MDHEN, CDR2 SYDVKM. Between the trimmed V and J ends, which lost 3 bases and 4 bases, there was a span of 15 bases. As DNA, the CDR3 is TGTGCCAGCAGTTTTTTGGGGGGAGGGAGCTATGGCTACACCTTC. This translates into CASSFLGGGSYGYTF.

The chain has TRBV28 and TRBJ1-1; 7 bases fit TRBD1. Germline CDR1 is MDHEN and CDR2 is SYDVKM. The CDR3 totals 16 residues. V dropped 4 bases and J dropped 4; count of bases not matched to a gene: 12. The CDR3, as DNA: TGTGCCAGCAGTTCGAGGAGAGGGGGCGCGAGCACTGAAGCTTTCTTT. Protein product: CASSSRRGGASTEAFF.

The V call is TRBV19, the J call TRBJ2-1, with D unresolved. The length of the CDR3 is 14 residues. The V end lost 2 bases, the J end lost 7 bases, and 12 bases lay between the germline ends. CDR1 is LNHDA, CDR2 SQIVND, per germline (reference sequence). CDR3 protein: CASSIMSTVNEQFF. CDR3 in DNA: TGTGCCAGTAGTATAATGAGTACAGTAAATGAGCAGTTCTTC.

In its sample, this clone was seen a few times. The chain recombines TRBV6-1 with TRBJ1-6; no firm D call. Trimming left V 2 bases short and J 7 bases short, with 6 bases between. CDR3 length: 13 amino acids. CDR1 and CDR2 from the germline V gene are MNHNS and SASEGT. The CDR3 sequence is CASSERENSPLHF. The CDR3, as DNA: TGTGCCAGCAGTGAAAGGGAGAATTCACCCCTCCACTTT.

This CDR3 is CASSLEGVGTQYF. The CDR3 DNA follows: TGTGCCAGCAGCCTTGAGGGGGTAGGGACCCAGTACTTC. The chain joins TRBV3-1 (or the pseudogene TRBV3-2) to TRBJ2-5, with a tentative D call TRBD1 (6 bases). V dropped 4 bases and J dropped 7 bases, with 13 bases sitting between them. The V gene's germline CDR1 is LGHDT and CDR2 YNNKEL (reference sequence). The CDR3 spans 13 residues.

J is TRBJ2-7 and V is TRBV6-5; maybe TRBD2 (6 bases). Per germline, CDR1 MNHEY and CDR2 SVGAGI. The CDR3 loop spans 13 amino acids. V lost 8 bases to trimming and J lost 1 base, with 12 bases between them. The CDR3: CASELGGSYEQYF. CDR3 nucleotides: TGTGCCAGCGAGTTAGGAGGGTCCTACGAGCAGTACTTC.

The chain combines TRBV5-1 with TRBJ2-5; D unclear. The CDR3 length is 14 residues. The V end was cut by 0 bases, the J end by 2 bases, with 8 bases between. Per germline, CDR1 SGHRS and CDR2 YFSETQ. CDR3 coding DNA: TGCGCCAGCAGCTTGGGGGTCGGGCAAGAGACCCAGTACTTC. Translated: CASSLGVGQETQYF.

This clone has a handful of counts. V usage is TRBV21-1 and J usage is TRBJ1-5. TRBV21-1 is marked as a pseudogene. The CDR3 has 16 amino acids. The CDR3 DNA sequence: TGTGCCAGCAACGCGGGTGAGGTATATAGCAATCAGCCCCAGCATTTT. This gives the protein CASNAGEVYSNQPQHF.

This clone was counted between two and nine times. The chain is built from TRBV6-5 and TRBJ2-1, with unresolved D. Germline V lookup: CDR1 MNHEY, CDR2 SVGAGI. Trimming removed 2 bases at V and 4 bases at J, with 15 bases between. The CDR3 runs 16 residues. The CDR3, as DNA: TGTGCCAGCAGTTACACCAACAGCTTACGGTACAATGAGCAGTTCTTC. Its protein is CASSYTNSLRYNEQFF.

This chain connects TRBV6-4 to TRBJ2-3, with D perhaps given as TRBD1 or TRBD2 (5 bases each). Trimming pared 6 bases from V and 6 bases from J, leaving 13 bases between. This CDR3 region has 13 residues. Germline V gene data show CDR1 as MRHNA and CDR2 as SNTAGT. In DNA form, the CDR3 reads TGTGCCAGCAGCGCCCCAGGGACGGATACGCAGTATTTT. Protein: CASSAPGTDTQYF.

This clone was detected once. CDR3 sequence reads: CASSLQRSGNTIYF. The DNA for the CDR3 is TGTGCCAGCTCACTACAGCGCTCTGGAAACACCATATATTTT. This sequence joins TRBV18 and TRBJ1-3; D ambiguous. Germline loops: CDR1 KGHSH, CDR2 LQKENI. V was trimmed by 4 bases and J by 0 bases, leaving 7 bases between them. The CDR3 is made up of 14 amino acids.

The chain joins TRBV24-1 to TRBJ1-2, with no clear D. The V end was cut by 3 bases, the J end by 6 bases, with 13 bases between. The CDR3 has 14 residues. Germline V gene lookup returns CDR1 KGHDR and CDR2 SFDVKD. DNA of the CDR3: TGTGCCACCAGTGATGGCGACACATACGATGGCTACACCTTC. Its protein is CATSDGDTYDGYTF.